This passage covers 22 T cell receptor beta chains from one sample sequenced in a study of blood T cell repertoires in COVID-19. The method was immunoSEQ multiplex PCR; TCRdb's version includes in-frame clones alone and lacks a portion of them. The table includes around 130,000 clones, approximately 81% detected once. The source material was peripheral blood. The receptors originated from a man in his 60s with acute or convalescent COVID-19.

The chain couples TRBV25-1 to TRBJ1-5, with a weak D call TRBD1 (6 bases). The germline gives CDR1 MGHDK, CDR2 SYGVNS. CDR3 length equals 15 residues. Trimming pared 9 bases from V and 2 bases from J, leaving 17 bases between. The CDR3 sequence is CARGFGTRCNQPQHF. The CDR3 nucleotides are TGTGCCAGGGGATTTGGGACAAGATGCAATCAGCCCCAGCATTTT.

V usage is TRBV27 and J usage is TRBJ1-5; tentative D call: TRBD1 (6 bases). This CDR3 region has 15 residues. Trimming pared 2 bases from V and 2 bases from J, leaving 10 bases between. Looked up from germline, CDR1 is MNHEY and CDR2 is SMNVEV (reference sequence). The CDR3 coding sequence is TGTGCCAGCAGTTTAGGGGGCTGGGGCAATCAGCCCCAGCATTTT. Translation: CASSLGGWGNQPQHF.

CDR3 bases: TGCGCCAGCAGCTTGCGAAATCTAGCGGGAGGGGAGGGGCAGTTCTTC. This gives the protein CASSLRNLAGGEGQFF. The chain uses TRBV5-1 and TRBJ2-1; TRBD2 aligns across 12 bases. CDR3 length: 16 residues. Trimming at V came to 1 base and at J to 12 bases, leaving 11 bases not matched to a gene. Germline V gene data show CDR1 as SGHRS and CDR2 as YFSETQ. Variable domain in full (rest from reference TRBV5-1 and TRBJ2-1): KAGVTQTPRYLIKTRGQQVTLSCSPISGHRSVSWYQQTPGQGLQFLFEYFSETQRNKGNFPGRFSGRQFSNSRSEMNVSTLELGDSALYLCASSLRNLAGGEGQFFGPGTRLTVL.

The V gene is TRBV6-1, the J gene TRBJ1-1, with D unresolved. This CDR3 is 12 amino acids long. The V end lost 3 bases, the J end lost 1 base, and 3 bases lay between the germline ends. The germline V gene encodes CDR1 MNHNS and CDR2 SASEGT. CDR3 amino acids: CASSDRNTEAFF. The DNA for the CDR3 is TGTGCCAGCAGTGACCGGAACACTGAAGCTTTCTTT.

The count of this clone is one. The CDR3 spells CSASSQQETQYF. The CDR3 region has the DNA TGCAGTGCTAGTTCCCAGCAAGAGACCCAGTACTTC. J is TRBJ2-5 and V is TRBV20-1; D uncertain. CDR1 is DFQATT, CDR2 SNEGSKA, per germline (reference sequence). V gave up 3 bases and J gave up 2 bases, with 7 bases separating them. The CDR3 is made up of 12 amino acids.

J is TRBJ1-2 and V is TRBV6-5, with 7 bases matching TRBD1. With 4 bases clipped from V and 6 bases from J, the junction kept 11 bases outside the gene matches. CDR1 and CDR2 from the germline V gene are MNHEY and SVGAGI. CDR3 size: 15 residues. The CDR3 region is CASSSDRVISDGYTF. The CDR3 DNA follows: TGTGCCAGCAGTTCCGACAGGGTCATAAGTGATGGCTACACCTTC.

The chain is built from TRBV5-4 and TRBJ2-7; 11 positions match TRBD2. This CDR3 region has 15 residues. Germline trimming cut 4 bases from V and 3 bases from J; bases unmatched to any gene: 6. CDR1 and CDR2 from the germline V gene are SGHNT and YYREEE (reference sequence). The CDR3 reads CASSHSGGGLYEQYF. The CDR3 nucleotides are TGTGCCAGCAGCCATAGCGGGGGGGGACTCTACGAGCAGTACTTC.

The V gene is TRBV19, the J gene TRBJ1-2, with TRBD1 identical over 12 bases. The CDR3 runs to 18 residues. The V gene end was trimmed by 5 bases and the J gene end by 3 bases; junction bases not matched to a gene: 13. Germline CDR1 reads LNHDA; CDR2 reads SQIVND (reference sequence). The CDR3 here is CASSRGTGGAGDYYGYTF. The CDR3 nucleotides read TGTGCCAGTAGTCGCGGGACAGGGGGCGCAGGTGACTACTATGGCTACACCTTC.

The chain employs TRBV6-5 and TRBJ1-1, with D maybe TRBD1 (6 bases). The V gene lost 7 bases and the J gene lost 3 bases, with 12 bases spanning the gap. Germline V gives CDR1 MNHEY, CDR2 SVGAGI. The CDR3 runs 13 residues. CDR3 sequence reads: CASNLQGYTEAFF. The DNA for the CDR3 is TGTGCCAGCAACCTACAGGGTTACACTGAAGCTTTCTTT.

The chain is built from TRBV20-1 and TRBJ1-1; D gene uncertain. CDR3 size: 11 residues. V was trimmed by 5 bases and J by 8 bases, leaving 12 bases between them. In germline, CDR1 is DFQATT, CDR2 SNEGSKA (reference sequence). CDR3 bases: TGCAGTGCTCTTTGGGCCATCGAAGCTTTCTTT. Residues: CSALWAIEAFF.

The chain is built from TRBV19 and TRBJ1-5, with TRBD1 matching over 7 bases. This CDR3 comprises 17 residues. The trim removed 5 bases at V and 2 bases at J, leaving 12 bases unmatched. CDR1 and CDR2 (germline): LNHDA, SQIVND (reference sequence). This CDR3 reads CASSSYPNRGGNQPQHF. Written as DNA, the CDR3 is TGTGCCAGTAGTTCATACCCGAACAGGGGCGGCAATCAGCCCCAGCATTTT.

The V and J genes are TRBV7-3 and TRBJ2-7; a weak D match, TRBD2 (5 bases). Germline CDR1 reads SGHTA; CDR2 reads FQGTGA. CDR3 size: 13 residues. V shed 4 bases and J shed 3 bases, with 10 bases lying between them. This chain's CDR3 is CASSSQAGYEQYF. The CDR3 DNA sequence: TGTGCCAGCAGCTCCCAGGCGGGCTACGAGCAGTACTTC.

In the case of this clone: Other DNA variants within this sample encode the same CDR3. This rearrangement joins TRBV2 to TRBJ2-1; 11 bases agree with TRBD1. CDR3 size: 16 residues. V dropped 5 bases and J dropped 0; count of bases not matched to a gene: 3. Germline V gives CDR1 SNHLY, CDR2 FYNNEI. CDR3 sequence reads: CASSLGTGGSYNEQFF. The CDR3 DNA reads as TGTGCCAGCAGTCTAGGGACAGGGGGCTCCTACAATGAGCAGTTCTTC.

The genes are TRBV19 and TRBJ2-3, with a weak D call TRBD1 (7 bases). V was cut by 5 bases and J by 2 bases, with 11 bases left in between. Germline V lookup: CDR1 LNHDA, CDR2 SQIVND (reference sequence). This CDR3 has 14 residues. DNA for the CDR3: TGTGCCAGTAGTCCAGGGGGGCCCACAGATACGCAGTATTTT. Protein sequence: CASSPGGPTDTQYF. Based on the CDR3 plus reference TRBV19 and TRBJ2-3, the full variable domain is DGGITQSPKYLFRKEGQNVTLSCEQNLNHDAMYWYRQDPGQGLRLIYYSQIVNDFQKGDIAEGYSVSREKKESFPLTVTSAQKNPTAFYLCASSPGGPTDTQYFGPGTRLTVL.

The DNA for the CDR3 is TGTGCCAGCAGCCCATCTAGCGGGAGTTTCTACGAGCAGTACTTC. It codes for CASSPSSGSFYEQYF. The chain joins TRBV12-1 to TRBJ2-7; the table's D call, TRBD2, has no DNA check behind it. TRBV12-1 is tagged as a pseudogene. This CDR3 contains 15 residues.

The V gene is TRBV19, the J gene TRBJ1-3, with 7 bases identical to TRBD1. CDR3 length: 17 amino acids. The germline V gene encodes CDR1 LNHDA and CDR2 SQIVND (reference sequence). V was pared by 5 bases and J by 0 bases, with 10 bases of the junction left unmatched. The CDR3 reads CASSFPGQQYSGNTIYF. For the CDR3, the DNA is TGTGCCAGTAGTTTCCCGGGACAGCAATACTCTGGAAACACCATATATTTT.

The V and J genes are TRBV5-4 and TRBJ2-1; TRBD2 aligns across 9 bases. Per germline, CDR1 SGHNT and CDR2 YYREEE (reference sequence). V was pared by 0 bases and J by 4 bases, with 5 bases of the junction left unmatched. The CDR3 sequence is 16 residues long. The CDR3 DNA reads as TGTGCCAGCAGCTTGGACCGACTAGCGGAATACAATGAGCAGTTCTTC. As protein: CASSLDRLAEYNEQFF.

This clone appeared a few times. The rearrangement joins TRBV13 to TRBJ2-2, with TRBD1 identical over 10 bases. CDR1 PRHDT and CDR2 FYEKMQ come from the germline V gene (reference sequence). V trimming: 4 bases; J trimming: 4 bases; junction bases outside the gene matches: 12. The CDR3 is made up of 18 amino acids. The chain's CDR3 is CASSSAGTGVLGTGELFF. In DNA, the CDR3 is TGTGCCAGCAGCTCAGCCGGGACAGGGGTATTAGGCACCGGGGAGCTGTTTTTT. Full variable domain (outside the CDR3, taken from reference TRBV13 and TRBJ2-2): AAGVIQSPRHLIKEKRETATLKCYPIPRHDTVYWYQQGPGQDPQFLISFYEKMQSDKGSIPDRFSAQQFSDYHSELNMSSLELGDSALYFCASSSAGTGVLGTGELFFGEGSRLTVL.

The genes are TRBV6-4 and TRBJ2-1; 7 bases are a match to TRBD2. This CDR3 has 15 amino acids. CDR1 is MRHNA and CDR2 is SNTAGT in the germline V gene. J gave up 4 bases and V 0 bases, and 3 bases lay outside the gene matches. The DNA of the CDR3 is TGTGCCAGCAGTGACTCGCCGGGGGGTTACAATGAGCAGTTCTTC. Translated: CASSDSPGGYNEQFF.

The rearrangement joins TRBV12-3 or TRBV12-4 to TRBJ1-4, with 7 nucleotides matching TRBD1. V lost 3 bases, J lost 12 bases, and 4 bases stayed unmatched. This CDR3 region has 12 residues. CDR3: CASSFLGTELFF. CDR3 sequence (DNA): TGTGCCAGCAGTTTTTTGGGGACAGAACTGTTTTTT.

A few counts support this clone. The rearrangement uses TRBV6-6 and TRBJ1-4; D unclear. Deletions cut 4 bases from V and 0 bases from J, with 12 bases between. Germline V lookup: CDR1 MNHNY, CDR2 SVGAGI (reference sequence). This CDR3 comprises 16 residues. The CDR3 DNA is TGTGCCAGCAGTTCCCCCCTCAGTGCAACTAATGAAAAACTGTTTTTT. Translation gives CASSSPLSATNEKLFF.

The chain is built from TRBV19 and TRBJ1-5; no clear D gene. The germline gives CDR1 LNHDA, CDR2 SQIVND (reference sequence). This CDR3 has 15 residues. V was pared by 6 bases and J by 1 base, with 13 bases between. CDR3 nucleotide sequence: TGTGCCAGTAGCCACCTACCCGTAAGCAATCAGCCCCAGCATTTT. This codes for CASSHLPVSNQPQHF. The full variable domain, with the rest looked up from reference TRBV19 and TRBJ1-5, is DGGITQSPKYLFRKEGQNVTLSCEQNLNHDAMYWYRQDPGQGLRLIYYSQIVNDFQKGDIAEGYSVSREKKESFPLTVTSAQKNPTAFYLCASSHLPVSNQPQHFGDGTRLSIL.